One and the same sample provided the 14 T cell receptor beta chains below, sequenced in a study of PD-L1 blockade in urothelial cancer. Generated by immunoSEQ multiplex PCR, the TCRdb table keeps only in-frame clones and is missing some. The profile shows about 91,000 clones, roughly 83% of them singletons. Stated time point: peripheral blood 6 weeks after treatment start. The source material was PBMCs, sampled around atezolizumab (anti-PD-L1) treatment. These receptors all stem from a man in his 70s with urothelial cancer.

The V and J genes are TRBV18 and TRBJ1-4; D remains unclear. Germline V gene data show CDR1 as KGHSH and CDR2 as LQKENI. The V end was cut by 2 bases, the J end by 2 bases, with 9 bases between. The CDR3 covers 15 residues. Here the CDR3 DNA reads TGTGCCAGCTCACCAGGCTCACCTACTAATGAAAAACTGTTTTTT. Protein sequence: CASSPGSPTNEKLFF.

The CDR3, as DNA: TGTGCCAGCAGTGAAACCGGGACTAGCGGGGGCGGTGAGACCCAGTACTTC. This sequence encodes CASSETGTSGGGETQYF. This chain connects TRBV6-1 to TRBJ2-5, with 14 bases identical to TRBD2. Per the germline V gene, CDR1 is MNHNS and CDR2 is SASEGT. The ends lost 2 bases at V and 5 bases at J; junction bases unmatched: 7. This CDR3 spans 17 amino acids.

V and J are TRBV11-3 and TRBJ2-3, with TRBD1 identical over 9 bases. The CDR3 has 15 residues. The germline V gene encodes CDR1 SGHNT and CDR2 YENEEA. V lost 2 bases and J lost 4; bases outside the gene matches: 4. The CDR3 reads CASSLWDRAADTQYF. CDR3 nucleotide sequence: TGTGCCAGCAGCTTATGGGACAGGGCGGCAGATACGCAGTATTTT.

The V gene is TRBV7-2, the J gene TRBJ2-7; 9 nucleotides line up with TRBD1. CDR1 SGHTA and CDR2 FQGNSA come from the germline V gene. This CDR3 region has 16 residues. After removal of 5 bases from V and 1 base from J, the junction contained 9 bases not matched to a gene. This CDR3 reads CASSLGPTGGSYEQYF. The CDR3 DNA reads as TGTGCCAGCAGCCTAGGTCCGACAGGGGGGTCCTACGAGCAGTACTTC.

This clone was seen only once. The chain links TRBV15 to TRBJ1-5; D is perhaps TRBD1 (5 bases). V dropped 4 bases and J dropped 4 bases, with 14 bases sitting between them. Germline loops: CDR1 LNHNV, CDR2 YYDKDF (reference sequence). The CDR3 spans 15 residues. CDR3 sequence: CATSMGRDANQPQHF. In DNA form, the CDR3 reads TGTGCCACCAGCATGGGCAGGGATGCAAATCAGCCCCAGCATTTT.

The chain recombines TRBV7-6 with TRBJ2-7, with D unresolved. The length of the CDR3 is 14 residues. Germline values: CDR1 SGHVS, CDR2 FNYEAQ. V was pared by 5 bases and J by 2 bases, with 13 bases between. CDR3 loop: CASSLNTVPYEQYF. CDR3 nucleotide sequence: TGTGCCAGCAGCCTTAATACAGTCCCCTACGAGCAGTACTTC.

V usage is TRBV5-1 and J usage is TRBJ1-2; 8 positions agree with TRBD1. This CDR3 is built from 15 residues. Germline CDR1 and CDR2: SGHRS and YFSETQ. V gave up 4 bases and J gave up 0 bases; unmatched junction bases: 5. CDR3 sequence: CASSPRTGSNYGYTF. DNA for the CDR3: TGCGCCAGCAGCCCAAGGACAGGGTCTAACTATGGCTACACCTTC.

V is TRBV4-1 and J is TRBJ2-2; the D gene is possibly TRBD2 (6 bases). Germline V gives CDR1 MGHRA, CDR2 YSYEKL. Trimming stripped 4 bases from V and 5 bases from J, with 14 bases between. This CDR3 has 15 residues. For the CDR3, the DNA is TGCGCCAGCAGCCCCCGCGGGGAAATGACCGGGGAGCTGTTTTTT. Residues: CASSPRGEMTGELFF.

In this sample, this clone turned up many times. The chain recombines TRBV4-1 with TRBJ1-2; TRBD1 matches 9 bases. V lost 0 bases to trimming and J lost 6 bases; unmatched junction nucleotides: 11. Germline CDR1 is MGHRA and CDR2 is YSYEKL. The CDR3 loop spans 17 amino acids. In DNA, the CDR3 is TGCGCCAGCAGCCAAGATGACGGACAGGGGTTAGTCGATGGCTACACCTTC. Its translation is CASSQDDGQGLVDGYTF.

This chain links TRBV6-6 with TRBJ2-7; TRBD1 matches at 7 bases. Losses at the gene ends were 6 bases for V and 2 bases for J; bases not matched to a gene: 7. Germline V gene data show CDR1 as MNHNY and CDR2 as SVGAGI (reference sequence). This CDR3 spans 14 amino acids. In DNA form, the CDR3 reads TGTGCCAGCAGACACTCCGGACAGGCCTACGAGCAGTACTTC. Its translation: CASRHSGQAYEQYF.

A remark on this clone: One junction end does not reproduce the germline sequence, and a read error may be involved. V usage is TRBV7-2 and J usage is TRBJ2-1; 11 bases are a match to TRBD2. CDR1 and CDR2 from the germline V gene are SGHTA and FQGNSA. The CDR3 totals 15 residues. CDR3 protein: CASSVAGGSYNEQFF. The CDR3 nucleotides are TGTGCCAGCAGCGTAGCGGGAGGGTCCTACAATGAGCAGTTCTTC.

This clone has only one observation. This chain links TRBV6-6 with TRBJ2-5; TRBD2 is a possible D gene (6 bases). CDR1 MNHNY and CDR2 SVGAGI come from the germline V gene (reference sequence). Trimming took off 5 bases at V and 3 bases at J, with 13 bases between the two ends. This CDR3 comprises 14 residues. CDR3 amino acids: CASSVPWGEETQYF. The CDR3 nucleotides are TGTGCCAGCAGTGTCCCCTGGGGGGAAGAGACCCAGTACTTC.

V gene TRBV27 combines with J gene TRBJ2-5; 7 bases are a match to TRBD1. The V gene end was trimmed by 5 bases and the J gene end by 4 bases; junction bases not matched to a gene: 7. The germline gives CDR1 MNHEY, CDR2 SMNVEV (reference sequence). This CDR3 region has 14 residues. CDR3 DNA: TGTGCCAGCAGTATAGCAGGGGGTGGAGAGACCCAGTACTTC. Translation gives CASSIAGGGETQYF.

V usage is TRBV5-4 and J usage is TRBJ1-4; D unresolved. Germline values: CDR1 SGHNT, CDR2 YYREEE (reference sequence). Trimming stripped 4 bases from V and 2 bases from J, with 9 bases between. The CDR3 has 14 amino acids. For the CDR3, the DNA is TGTGCCAGCAGCCCCACGGAGACTAATGAAAAACTGTTTTTT. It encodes CASSPTETNEKLFF.